These T cell receptor beta chains were read from a single sample in a study of shared clonotypes between healthy human individuals. Sequenced by immunoSEQ multiplex PCR; TCRdb stores in-frame clones only, minus some. The sample includes about 2.4 million clones, over 85% seen only once; the top ten take about 0.13%. The sample taken for sequencing was naive CD4+ T cells sorted from blood. The receptors were gathered from a man aged 18 to 35 in good health. Each CDR3 is given with its conserved first and last residue. A D gene is named only where the DNA matches it firmly. Only some rows state a clone size, as once, few, many or a class for expanded clones.

d_call	clone_size	j_call	v_call	cdr3_nt	cdr3_aa
TRBD1	-	TRBJ1-2	TRBV7-2	TGTGCCAGCAGCAAGGACAGGGGGAGGTACACCTTC	CASSKDRGRYTF
TRBD2	once	TRBJ2-5	TRBV10-1	TGCGCCAGCAGTGACCCGGGACTAGCAGAAGAGACCCAGTACTTC	CASSDPGLAEETQYF
-	-	TRBJ1-4	TRBV30	TGTGCCTGGACGAACAGTCGGGGGACTAATGAAAAACTGTTTTTT	CAWTNSRGTNEKLFF
-	-	TRBJ2-3	TRBV11-3	TGTGCCAGCAGCCCCGCCGGGTTCGGCACAGATACGCAGTATTTT	CASSPAGFGTDTQYF
TRBD1	few	TRBJ1-6	TRBV7-8	TGTGCCAGCAGCTTAGAGGGACAGATTTCACCCCTCCACTTT	CASSLEGQISPLHF
-	-	TRBJ1-5	TRBV10-1	TGCGCCAGCCCGACGATCCCGGGACACCGAGGGGTATTCAATCAGCCCCAGCATTTT	CASPTIPGHRGVFNQPQHF
-	-	TRBJ2-5	TRBV20-1	TGCAGTGCAGGACTACAAGAGACCCAGTACTTC	CSAGLQETQYF
-	-	TRBJ1-2	TRBV6-1	TGTGCCAGCAGCGCCTCCGTCGGGGGCGGCTACACCTTC	CASSASVGGGYTF
TRBD2	-	TRBJ2-6	TRBV10-3	TGTGCCATCACGGGGGAGGGTGCTGGGGCCAACGTCCTGACTTTC	CAITGEGAGANVLTF
TRBD1	-	TRBJ2-2	TRBV6-4	TGTGCCAGCAGTGGACAGGGTGGAACCGGGGAGCTGTTTTTT	CASSGQGGTGELFF
TRBD2	-	TRBJ2-1	TRBV5-1	TGCGCCAGCAGCCTTGGACTAGCGGGGACCTACAATGAGCAGTTCTTC	CASSLGLAGTYNEQFF
-	few	TRBJ1-5	TRBV7-9	TGTGCCAGCAGCTGGGACAGCAATCAGCCCCAGCATTTT	CASSWDSNQPQHF
-	few	TRBJ2-3	TRBV5-4	TGTGCCAGCAGCTTGGGTGGCACAGATACGCAGTATTTT	CASSLGGTDTQYF
-	once	TRBJ2-7	TRBV20-1	TGCAGTGCTAGACAGGCGCGCGAGCAGTACTTC	CSARQAREQYF
TRBD1	-	TRBJ1-6	TRBV7-8	TGTGCCAGCAGCGATAACAGGGGCAGGTTCTCACCCCTCCACTTT	CASSDNRGRFSPLHF
TRBD1	-	TRBJ2-1	TRBV10-1	TGCGCCAGCAGTTTCGGACAGGGGCTTTTTAATGAGCAGTTCTTC	CASSFGQGLFNEQFF
TRBD1	-	TRBJ2-2	TRBV30	TGTGCCTGGAGACAGGGGGCGAACACCGGGGAGCTGTTTTTT	CAWRQGANTGELFF
TRBD2	-	TRBJ2-1	TRBV27	TGTGCCAGCAGTTTAAGAGGACTAGCCTACAATGAGCAGTTCTTC	CASSLRGLAYNEQFF
TRBD1	-	TRBJ1-1	TRBV5-5	TGTGCCAGCAGCGGCCCTAGGGGACAGATGAACACTGAAGCTTTCTTT	CASSGPRGQMNTEAFF
-	-	TRBJ2-7	TRBV2	TGTGCCAGCAGTATGGATGGGGGAGAAGGCTACGAGCAGTACTTC	CASSMDGGEGYEQYF
-	-	TRBJ2-4	TRBV7-6	TGTGCCAGCAGCGGGGGGGGCGGGGCCAAAAACATTCAGTACTTC	CASSGGGGAKNIQYF
TRBD1	-	TRBJ1-5	TRBV2	TGTGCCAGCAGTGAAGTAGACAGGGGAAGGGGCAATCAGCCCCAGCATTTT	CASSEVDRGRGNQPQHF
-	-	TRBJ2-7	TRBV19	TGTGCCAGTAGTATAGGTCAGGACTTCTACGAGCAGTACTTC	CASSIGQDFYEQYF
TRBD2	-	TRBJ2-1	TRBV5-8	TGTGCCAGCCGCCGCGGGACTACCTCGATGGGTGAGCAGTTCTTC	CASRRGTTSMGEQFF
-	-	TRBJ1-4	TRBV7-2	TGTGCCAGCAGCCCTTTCGGTACCCCAACTAATGAAAAACTGTTTTTT	CASSPFGTPTNEKLFF
TRBD1	-	TRBJ1-2	TRBV28	TGTGCCAGCAGCCTAATGGACAGGAACAACTATGGCTACACCTTC	CASSLMDRNNYGYTF
-	-	TRBJ2-5	TRBV6-1	TGTGCCAGCAGTGAGTGGGGGGCGGAAGAGACCCAGTACTTC	CASSEWGAEETQYF
TRBD1	-	TRBJ2-7	TRBV2	TGTGCCAGCTCCCTGGGACAGGGTACCTACGAGCAGTACTTC	CASSLGQGTYEQYF
TRBD1	-	TRBJ2-7	TRBV5-4	TGTGCCAGCAGCTCGGGACCGGGACAGACCCACGAGCAGTACTTC	CASSSGPGQTHEQYF
-	few	TRBJ1-1	TRBV10-3	TGTGCCATCAGTGGAGGGATCACTGAAGCTTTCTTT	CAISGGITEAFF
-	-	TRBJ1-3	TRBV13	TGTGCCAGCAGCTTGGGGGAGGCTGGAAACACCATATATTTT	CASSLGEAGNTIYF
-	-	TRBJ1-3	TRBV30	TGTGCCTGGAGGAGACCCGGAAACACCATATATTTT	CAWRRPGNTIYF
-	-	TRBJ2-6	TRBV28	TGTGCCAGCAGTTCACGACAGGTCCGCTCTGGGGCCAACGTCCTGACTTTC	CASSSRQVRSGANVLTF
-	-	TRBJ2-1	TRBV5-6	TGTGCCAGCAGCTTTCGGGCTATCTTGGGCAATGAGCAGTTCTTC	CASSFRAILGNEQFF
-	once	TRBJ2-7	TRBV7-2	TGTGCCAGCAGTGGGGCCTCCTACGAGCAGTACTTC	CASSGASYEQYF
-	-	TRBJ2-7	TRBV25-1	TGTGCCAGCAGTAGGGCAGGAGGGTACAACGAGCAGTACTTC	CASSRAGGYNEQYF
-	few	TRBJ1-6	TRBV7-9	TGTGCCAGCAGCTTAATAGGGGGTGGTTCACCCCTCCACTTT	CASSLIGGGSPLHF
-	-	TRBJ2-7	TRBV11-2	TGTGCCAGCAGCCCTAGGGGTACCGGGACCGCGAGCTCCTACGAGCAGTACTTC	CASSPRGTGTASSYEQYF
TRBD2	-	TRBJ2-7	TRBV7-9	TGTGCCAGCAGCGCCAGCGGGGGCCCCTACGAGCAGTACTTC	CASSASGGPYEQYF
-	few	TRBJ2-6	TRBV21-1	TGTGCCAACGGAAAGGGCTCTGGGGCCAACGTCCTGACTTTC	CANGKGSGANVLTF
-	once	TRBJ2-3	TRBV5-1	TGCGCCAGCAGCTTGACGGGCGGCCCAGATACGCAGTATTTT	CASSLTGGPDTQYF
-	-	TRBJ2-7	TRBV7-2	TGTGCCAGCAGCTTAGTTGGCCCCTCCTACGAGCAGTACTTC	CASSLVGPSYEQYF
-	-	TRBJ2-5	TRBV5-8	TGTGCCAGCAGCTTGAGTGTCAGGGGGGATGGCCAGACCCAGTACTTC	CASSLSVRGDGQTQYF
-	once	TRBJ2-1	TRBV5-1	TGCGCCAGCAGCTTGGGGGTTAGTTCCTACAATGAGCAGTTCTTC	CASSLGVSSYNEQFF